The present entry profiles one TCR beta chain with its context. Its antigen is unknown. This sample is drawn from a study of T cell responses to AZD1222 COVID-19 vaccine. Notes on the study in general: In a largely white British group with more females than males, clonal diversity was possibly underestimated.

TCRdb's copy holds only in-frame clones and misses some; the assay was immunoSEQ multiplex PCR. The repertoire holds roughly 120,000 clones, roughly 88% seen once, with approximately 4% in the top ten. This CDR3 region has 14 residues. The V and J ends lost 3 bases and 3 bases respectively, with 12 bases between them. Germline V gene data show CDR1 as SGHKS and CDR2 as YYEKEE (reference sequence). The origin of this receptor is an adult in good health. Source: peripheral blood, taken on day 0 of MenACWY control vaccination. This chain links TRBV5-5 with TRBJ1-2, with TRBD1 as a possible D gene (5 bases). CDR3: CASSSGEGYYGYTF. CDR3 in DNA: TGTGCCAGCAGCTCGGGGGAGGGATACTATGGCTACACCTTC.